This TCR beta chain was sequenced for a study of cytomegalovirus exposure and HLA in healthy donors (dated by TCRdb to about 2017). About the full investigation: The 670 or so repertoires of the first cohort and the approximately 130 validation repertoires were produced on the same platform, according to a later analysis. The study aimed to test whether cataloging public T cell receptors could reveal signatures of past pathogen exposure. Along with the roughly 670-subject first cohort, a separate validation cohort of 120 different subjects was used. High-throughput TCR immunosequencing, statistical association of individual TCRs with disease status, and machine learning were combined to predict cytomegalovirus infection status. Broad study findings and their caveats: The study gave a list of 150 to 200 TCR beta chains associated with cytomegalovirus. The authors suggested that the approach could potentially be generalized to other disease states and immunological phenotypes. In a later analysis, TCRs clustered in the first cohort were found to also tend to co-occur in the 130 or so validation repertoires, with roughly 93% of cluster scores above 0. In vitro tests confirmed that a few of the cytomegalovirus-associated TCR beta chains recognize cytomegalovirus antigens. A later analysis had no HLA typing for the validation cohort, so co-occurrence there was scored across all 110 or so repertoires. The classifier was reported to diagnose cytomegalovirus status with high specificity and sensitivity in both the original and validation cohorts. Most TCR sequences were observed very rarely across donors, whereas some public TCRs were present in many individuals.

The CDR1 and CDR2 encoded by the germline V gene are KGHSH and LQKENI. The CDR3 numbers 14 residues from cysteine through phenylalanine. Here the CDR3 DNA is all that survives: 42 bases in frame from base 1. Relative to germline, V is missing 2 bases and J is missing 5 bases, with 6 bases of the junction outside any gene match. Library method: the immunoSEQ multiplex PCR assay. The authors' pipeline ran thus. A statistical classification framework was developed to diagnose cytomegalovirus status using the catalog of TCR beta chain sequences. This immuneACCESS table, as held by TCRdb, lists in-frame sequences with V and J called but not all clones. Of the missing ones, under half trace to an unresolved V gene in checked studies; the others have no known cause. V and J calls and clone size come straight from that table; D and trimming were deduced from the DNA. Within this sample are 150,000 to 200,000 clones, with about 90% of them counted one time only. The top ten clones comprise roughly 3% of the sample.

The donors belonged to the validation cohort of over a hundred subjects, which was separate from the approximately 680-subject first cohort. This clone has only a few counts. Its antigen specificity is not known. One base away there is no much larger clone; base qualities are not given. The clonotype comes from a woman between 18 and 29 years old in good health and CMV-seropositive. The V gene is TRBV18 and the J gene is TRBJ2-7; TRBD1 fits 7 bases in the junction. Sequenced input: PBMCs. The sequenced DNA: TGTGCCAGCTCACCATCCTTAACAGGGGACGAGCAGTACTTC. It codes for CASSPSLTGDEQYF.